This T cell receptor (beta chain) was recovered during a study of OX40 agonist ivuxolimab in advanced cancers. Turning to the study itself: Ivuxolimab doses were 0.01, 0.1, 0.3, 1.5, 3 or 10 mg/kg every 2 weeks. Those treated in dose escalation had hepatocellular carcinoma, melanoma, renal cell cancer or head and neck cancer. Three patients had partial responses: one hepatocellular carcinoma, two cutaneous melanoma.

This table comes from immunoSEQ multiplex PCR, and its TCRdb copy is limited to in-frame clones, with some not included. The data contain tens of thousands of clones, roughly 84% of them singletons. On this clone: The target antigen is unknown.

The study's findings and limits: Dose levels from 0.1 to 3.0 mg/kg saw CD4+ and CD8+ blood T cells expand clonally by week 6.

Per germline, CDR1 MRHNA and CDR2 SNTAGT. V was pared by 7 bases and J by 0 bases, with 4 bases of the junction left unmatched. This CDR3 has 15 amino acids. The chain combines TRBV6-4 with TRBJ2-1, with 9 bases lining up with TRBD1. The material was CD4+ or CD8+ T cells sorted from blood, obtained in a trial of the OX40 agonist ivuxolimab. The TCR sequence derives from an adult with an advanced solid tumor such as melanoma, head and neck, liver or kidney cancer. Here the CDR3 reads CASKTDRGSYNEQFF. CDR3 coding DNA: TGTGCCAGCAAGACGGACAGGGGCTCCTACAATGAGCAGTTCTTC.